This TCR beta chain derives from a study of CD8 T cells in ankylosing spondylitis. For this clonotype: Its antigen remains unknown.

Germline CDR1 is MDHEN and CDR2 is SYDVKM. The CDR3 has 14 amino acids. The V gene end was trimmed by 3 bases and the J gene end by 2 bases; junction bases not matched to a gene: 2. Study outcomes and limitations: Peripheral blood samples showed relatively rare disease-linked clones, and these clones were CD8+.

TCRdb redid the calling of the 5' RACE reads with MiXCR, one entry per CDR3 protein. The sample records some 250,000 distinct CDR3 sequences, roughly 10% being singletons. The clonotype originates from a male donor with ankylosing spondylitis or in good health (not recorded which). The gene calls are TRBV28 and TRBJ2-7; TRBD2 matches at 9 bases. The material sequenced was blood, either unsorted or a sorted T cell fraction (not recorded which). In DNA form, the CDR3 reads TGTGCCAGCAGTTTTCTAGCGGGGACCTACGAGCAGTACTTC. Residues: CASSFLAGTYEQYF.